This T cell receptor (beta chain) was identified in a study of T-cell reconstitution after alpha-beta-depleted transplantation in children. The TCRbeta library was prepared with unique molecular identifiers. TCRdb re-called the PCR reads with MiXCR, one entry per CDR3 protein. The sample has thousands of distinct CDR3 sequences, about 9.1% seen once; the top ten hold 45%. The V end was cut by 2 bases, the J end by 2 bases, with 15 bases between. The CDR3 totals 16 residues. Germline V gene data show CDR1 as SEHNR and CDR2 as FQNEAQ (reference sequence). Findings and limits, study-wide: T-cell numbers and diversity one year post-transplant derived largely from freshly generated T cells. Day-60 TCRbeta diversity that was high in some patients was derived from surviving recipient T cells and thymic progenitors. Reportedly, alpha-beta T cells present about two months post-transplant originated from several hundred expanded clones of graft origin.

This clonotype was seen ten or more times. Antigen unknown. This sequence was found in a male patient aged 2-10 years who had a stem cell transplant for acute lymphoblastic leukemia, so the T cells may come from the graft donor. This chain links TRBV7-9 with TRBJ2-5; D tentatively reads TRBD1 or TRBD2 (5 bases each). Here the sequenced sample was PBMCs, mostly from graft donor cells, taken 180 days after TCRalphabeta/CD19-depleted stem cell transplant. The CDR3: CASSLRSGTSQETQYF. The CDR3 nucleotides read TGTGCCAGCAGCTTAAGGTCCGGGACCTCACAAGAGACCCAGTACTTC.